The clone carrying this TCR beta chain was seen many times. Its antigen remains unknown. This sample is part of a study of CD8 T cells in ankylosing spondylitis. Study-wide results and caveats: Some motif variants had been reported before (in reactive arthritis synovial fluid and blood). Apparently characteristic of ankylosing spondylitis blood was a TCR beta motif (roughly eight highly homologous variants). Reportedly, matched ankylosing spondylitis synovial fluid was significantly enriched for disease-linked clones.

The TCR beta libraries were generated through quantitative 5'-RACE incorporating molecular barcodes. TCRdb called the 5' RACE reads again in MiXCR, with one record for every CDR3 protein. The table has more than 500,000 distinct CDR3 sequences, 5.3% seen once. Trimming removed 3 bases from V and 7 bases from J, with 12 bases in between. The CDR3 contains 13 residues. Germline V gives CDR1 ENHRY, CDR2 SYGVKD. The specimen was blood, either unsorted or a sorted T cell fraction (not recorded which). The receptor comes from a male donor with ankylosing spondylitis. The chain combines TRBV10-3 with TRBJ1-2; the D is unclear. CDR3 nucleotides: TGTGCCATCAGTGACCCCTTCGGGTCTGGCTACACCTTC. Translated: CAISDPFGSGYTF.